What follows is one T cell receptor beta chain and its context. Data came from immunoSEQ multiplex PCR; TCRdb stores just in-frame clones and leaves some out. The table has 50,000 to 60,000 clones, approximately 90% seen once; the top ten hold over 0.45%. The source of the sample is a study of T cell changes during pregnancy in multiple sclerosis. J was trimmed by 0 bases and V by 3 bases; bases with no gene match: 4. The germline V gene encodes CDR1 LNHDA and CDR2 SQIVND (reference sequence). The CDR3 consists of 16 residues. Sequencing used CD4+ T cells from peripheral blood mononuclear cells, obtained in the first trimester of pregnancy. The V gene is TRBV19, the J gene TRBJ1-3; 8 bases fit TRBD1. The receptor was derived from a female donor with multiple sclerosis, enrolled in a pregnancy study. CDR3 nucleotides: TGTGCCAGTAGTATGGGGACAGGCTCCTCTGGAAACACCATATATTTT. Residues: CASSMGTGSSGNTIYF.